This T cell receptor (beta chain) is from a study of CD8+CD57+ T cells in acquired aplastic anemia. Turning to the study itself: Yields of DNA that came from sorted CD4+ and CD8+ cells averaged roughly 3.2 ug.

Those patients picked for sequencing had displayed CD8+CD57+ cell expansion on flow cytometry. Patients had not yet gotten any therapy when their blood was taken for sampling. Both TCR beta VDJ combination and CDR3 sequence profiling were carried out. Genomic DNA was the template for this profiling. TCRdb analysed the reads with MiXCR anew, one entry per CDR3 protein. The sample consists of a few hundred thousand distinct CDR3 sequences, roughly 45% of them appearing once. General study points: The number of CD8+ CDR3 sequences shared by patients and controls was around 30.

The CDR3 contains 15 residues. V was pared by 5 bases and J by 2 bases, with 7 bases of the junction left unmatched. The germline V gene has CDR1 LNHDA and CDR2 SQIVND (reference sequence). A remark on this clonotype: Its cognate antigen is unknown.

The specimen sequenced was sorted CD4+, CD8+, or CD8+CD57+ T cells (not recorded which) from PBMCs. The rearrangement links TRBV19 to TRBJ1-2; TRBD1 matches 8 bases. The sequence derives from a human donor with aplastic anemia. CDR3 sequence: CASSPGQGGNYGYTF. The CDR3 DNA reads as TGTGCCAGTAGTCCTGGACAGGGAGGAAACTATGGCTACACCTTC. Full variable domain (missing parts from reference TRBV19 and TRBJ1-2): DGGITQSPKYLFRKEGQNVTLSCEQNLNHDAMYWYRQDPGQGLRLIYYSQIVNDFQKGDIAEGYSVSREKKESFPLTVTSAQKNPTAFYLCASSPGQGGNYGYTFGSGTRLTVV.